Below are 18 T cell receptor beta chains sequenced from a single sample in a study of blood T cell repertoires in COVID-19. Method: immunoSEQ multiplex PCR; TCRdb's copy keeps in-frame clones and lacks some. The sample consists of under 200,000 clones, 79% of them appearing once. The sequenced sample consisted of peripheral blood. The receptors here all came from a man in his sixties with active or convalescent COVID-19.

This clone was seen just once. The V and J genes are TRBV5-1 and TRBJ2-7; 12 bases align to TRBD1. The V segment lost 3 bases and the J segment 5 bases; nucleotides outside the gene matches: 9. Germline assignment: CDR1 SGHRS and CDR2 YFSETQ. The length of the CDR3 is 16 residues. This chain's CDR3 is CASSSYRDRGQDEQYF. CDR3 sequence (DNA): TGCGCCAGCAGCTCCTACCGGGACAGGGGGCAGGACGAGCAGTACTTC.

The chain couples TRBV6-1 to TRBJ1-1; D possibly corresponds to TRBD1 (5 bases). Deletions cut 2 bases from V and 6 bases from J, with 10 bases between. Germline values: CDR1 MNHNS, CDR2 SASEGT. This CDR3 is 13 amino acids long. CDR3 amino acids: CASSERRGPEAFF. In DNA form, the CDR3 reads TGTGCCAGCAGTGAACGGAGGGGCCCTGAAGCTTTCTTT.

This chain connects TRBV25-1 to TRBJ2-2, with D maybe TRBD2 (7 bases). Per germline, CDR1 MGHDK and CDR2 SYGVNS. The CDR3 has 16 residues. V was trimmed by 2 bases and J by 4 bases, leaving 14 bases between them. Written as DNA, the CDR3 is TGTGCCAGCAGTGAAAGGGGAGGGGGACTCACCGGGGAGCTGTTTTTT. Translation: CASSERGGGLTGELFF.

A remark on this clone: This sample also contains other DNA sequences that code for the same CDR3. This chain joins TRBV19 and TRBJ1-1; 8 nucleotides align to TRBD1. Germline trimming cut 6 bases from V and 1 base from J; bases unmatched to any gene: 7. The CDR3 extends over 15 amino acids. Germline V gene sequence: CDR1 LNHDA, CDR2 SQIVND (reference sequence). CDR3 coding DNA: TGTGCCAGTAGCCGTCCCGGACAGGGGAACACTGAAGCTTTCTTT. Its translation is CASSRPGQGNTEAFF.

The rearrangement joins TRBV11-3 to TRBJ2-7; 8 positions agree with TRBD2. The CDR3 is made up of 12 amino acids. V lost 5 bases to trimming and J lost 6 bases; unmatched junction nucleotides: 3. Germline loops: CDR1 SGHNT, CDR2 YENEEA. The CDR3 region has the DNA TGTGCCAGCAGCCCAACTAGCGGCGAGCAGTACTTC. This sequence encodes CASSPTSGEQYF.

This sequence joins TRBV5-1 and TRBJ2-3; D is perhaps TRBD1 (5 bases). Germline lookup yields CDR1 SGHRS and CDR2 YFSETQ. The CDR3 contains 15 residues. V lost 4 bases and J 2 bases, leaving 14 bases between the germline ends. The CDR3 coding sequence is TGCGCCAGCAGCCAAGACAGTGGAATCACAGATACGCAGTATTTT. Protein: CASSQDSGITDTQYF.

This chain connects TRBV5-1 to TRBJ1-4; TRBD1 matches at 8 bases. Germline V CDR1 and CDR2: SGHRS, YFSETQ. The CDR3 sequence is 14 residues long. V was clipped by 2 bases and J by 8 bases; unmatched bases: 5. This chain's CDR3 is CASSFSGGEEKLFF. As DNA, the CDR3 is TGCGCCAGCAGCTTTTCAGGGGGCGAAGAAAAACTGTTTTTT.

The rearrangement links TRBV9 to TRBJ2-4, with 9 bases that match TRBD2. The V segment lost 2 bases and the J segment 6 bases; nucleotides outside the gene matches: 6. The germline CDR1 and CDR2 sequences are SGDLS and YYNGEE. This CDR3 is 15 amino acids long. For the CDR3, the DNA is TGTGCCAGCAGCGTCGCGGGAGGGCCCTTAAACATTCAGTACTTC. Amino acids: CASSVAGGPLNIQYF. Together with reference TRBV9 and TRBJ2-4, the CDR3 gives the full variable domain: DSGVTQTPKHLITATGQRVTLRCSPRSGDLSVYWYQQSLDQGLQFLIQYYNGEERAKGNILERFSAQQFPDLHSELNLSSLELGDSALYFCASSVAGGPLNIQYFGAGTRLSVL.

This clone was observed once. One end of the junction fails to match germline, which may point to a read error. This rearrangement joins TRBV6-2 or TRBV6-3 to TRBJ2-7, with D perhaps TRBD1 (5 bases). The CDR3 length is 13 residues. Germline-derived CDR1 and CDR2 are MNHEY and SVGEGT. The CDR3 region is CASSYGAGQQGSF. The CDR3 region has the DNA TGTGCCAGCAGTTACGGGGCAGGCCAGCAAGGTTCCTTC.

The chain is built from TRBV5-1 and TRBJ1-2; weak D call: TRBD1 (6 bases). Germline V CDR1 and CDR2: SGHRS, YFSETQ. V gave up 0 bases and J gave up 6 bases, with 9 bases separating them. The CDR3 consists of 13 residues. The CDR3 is CASSLGPGDGYTF. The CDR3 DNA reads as TGCGCCAGCAGCTTGGGGCCAGGGGATGGCTACACCTTC.

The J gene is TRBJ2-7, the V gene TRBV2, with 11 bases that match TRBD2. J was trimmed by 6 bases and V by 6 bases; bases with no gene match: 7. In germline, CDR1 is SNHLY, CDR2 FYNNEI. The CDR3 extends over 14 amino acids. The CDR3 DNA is TGTGCCAGCAGCGTACTAGCGGGAGAAGGCGAGCAGTACTTC. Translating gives CASSVLAGEGEQYF.

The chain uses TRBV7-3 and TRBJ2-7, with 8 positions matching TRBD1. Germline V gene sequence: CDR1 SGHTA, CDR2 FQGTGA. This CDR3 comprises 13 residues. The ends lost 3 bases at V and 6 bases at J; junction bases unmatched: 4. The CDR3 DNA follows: TGTGCCAGCAGCTTGGACAGGGTATCCGAGCAGTACTTC. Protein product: CASSLDRVSEQYF.

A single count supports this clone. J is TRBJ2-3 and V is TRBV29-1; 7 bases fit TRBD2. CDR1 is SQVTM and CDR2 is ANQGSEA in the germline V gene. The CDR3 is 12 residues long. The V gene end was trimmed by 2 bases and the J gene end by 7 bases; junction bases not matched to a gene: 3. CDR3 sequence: CSVEWSGNTQYF. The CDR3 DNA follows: TGCAGCGTTGAATGGAGCGGGAATACGCAGTATTTT.

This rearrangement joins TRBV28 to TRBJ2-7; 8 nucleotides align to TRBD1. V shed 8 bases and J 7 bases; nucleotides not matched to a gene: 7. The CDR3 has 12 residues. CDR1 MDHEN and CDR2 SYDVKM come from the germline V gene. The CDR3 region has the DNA TGTGCCAGCCGGACAGGGCGTGGGGAGCAGTACTTC. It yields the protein CASRTGRGEQYF.

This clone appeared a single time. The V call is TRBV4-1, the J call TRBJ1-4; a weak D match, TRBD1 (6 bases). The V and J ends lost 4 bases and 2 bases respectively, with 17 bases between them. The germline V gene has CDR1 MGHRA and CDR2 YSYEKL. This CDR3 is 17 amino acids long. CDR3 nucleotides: TGCGCCAGCAGCCTGACAGGAGCCCTGCGGACTAATGAAAAACTGTTTTTT. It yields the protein CASSLTGALRTNEKLFF.

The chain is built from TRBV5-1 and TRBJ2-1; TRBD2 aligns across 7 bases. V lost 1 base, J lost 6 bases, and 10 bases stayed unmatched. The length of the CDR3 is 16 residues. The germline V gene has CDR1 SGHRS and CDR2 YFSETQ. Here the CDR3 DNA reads TGCGCCAGCAGCTTGTCGGGACTAACCTTCTCCAATGAGCAGTTCTTC. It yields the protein CASSLSGLTFSNEQFF. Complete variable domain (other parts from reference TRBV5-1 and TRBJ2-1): KAGVTQTPRYLIKTRGQQVTLSCSPISGHRSVSWYQQTPGQGLQFLFEYFSETQRNKGNFPGRFSGRQFSNSRSEMNVSTLELGDSALYLCASSLSGLTFSNEQFFGPGTRLTVL.

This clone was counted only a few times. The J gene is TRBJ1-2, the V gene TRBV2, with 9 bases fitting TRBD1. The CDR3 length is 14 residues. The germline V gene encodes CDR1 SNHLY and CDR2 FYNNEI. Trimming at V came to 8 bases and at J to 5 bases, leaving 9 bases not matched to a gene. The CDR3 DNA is TGTGCCAGCCGGCAGGGGACAGGGCCGTATGGCTACACCTTC. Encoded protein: CASRQGTGPYGYTF.

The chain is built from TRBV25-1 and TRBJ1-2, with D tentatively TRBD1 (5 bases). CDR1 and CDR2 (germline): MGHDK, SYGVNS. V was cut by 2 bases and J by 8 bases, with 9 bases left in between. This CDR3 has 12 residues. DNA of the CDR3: TGTGCCAGCAGTGAAGCAAACAGGGGCTACACCTTC. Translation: CASSEANRGYTF.